This T cell receptor (beta chain) is from a study of tumor-infiltrating lymphocytes in primary liver carcinoma. Germline V gives CDR1 MNHNS, CDR2 SASEGT. CDR3 length equals 19 residues. It was from approximately 20-30 mg of unsorted bulk tissue that RNA and DNA were co-extracted. A note on this clonotype: A junction boundary mismatches the germline segment, possibly from a read error.

The investigators made TCR beta cDNA from 500 ng total RNA, using a constant-region primer. Libraries covering TCR beta were generated through three nested multiplex PCR rounds (using a slightly modified ARM-PCR). Use of TRBV1-TRBV30 forward primers with a C-beta reverse primer characterized the first two PCR rounds, which lasted around 9 cycles each. MiXCR, run by TCRdb on the multiplex PCR reads, gives a single entry per CDR3 protein. This sample has 90,000 to 100,000 distinct CDR3 sequences; around three quarters occur once, and the top ten carry around 9.5%. The chain joins TRBV6-1 to TRBJ2-3; 7 bases agree with TRBD2. The TCR sequence derives from a woman aged 60-75 years with primary liver carcinoma and hepatitis B virus infection. Sequenced input: liver tumor tissue from sampling region 5. Subset of the sample: tumor region T5, tumor centre. The CDR3 nucleotides read TGTGCCGGCAGGCCGAGGGGACGGGAGGAAGGGATGGTGACAGATACGCAGTATTTT. It codes for CAGRPRGREEGMVTDTQYF.